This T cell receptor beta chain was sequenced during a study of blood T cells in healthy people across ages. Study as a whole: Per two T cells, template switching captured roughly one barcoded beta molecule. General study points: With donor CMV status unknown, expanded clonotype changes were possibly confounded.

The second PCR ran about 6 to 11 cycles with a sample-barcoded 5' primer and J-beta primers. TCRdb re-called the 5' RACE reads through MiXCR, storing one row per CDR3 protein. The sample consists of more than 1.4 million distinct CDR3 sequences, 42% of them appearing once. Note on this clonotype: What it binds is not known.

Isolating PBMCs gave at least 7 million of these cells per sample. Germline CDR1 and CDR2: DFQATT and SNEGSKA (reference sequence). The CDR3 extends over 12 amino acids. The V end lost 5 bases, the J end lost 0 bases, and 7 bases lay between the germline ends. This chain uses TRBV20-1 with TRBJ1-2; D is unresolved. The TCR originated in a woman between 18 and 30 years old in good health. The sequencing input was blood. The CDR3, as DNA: TGCAGTGCTCCGTCCCCTAACTATGGCTACACCTTC. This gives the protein CSAPSPNYGYTF.